This is a list of T cell receptor beta chains from one sample in a study of OX40 agonist ivuxolimab in advanced cancers. Produced via immunoSEQ multiplex PCR; TCRdb's table is partial and in-frame only. The table records tens of thousands of clones, roughly 73% of them present only once. The sample was CD4+ or CD8+ T cells sorted from blood, taken in a trial of the OX40 agonist ivuxolimab. These receptors originate from an adult with an advanced solid tumor such as melanoma, head and neck, liver or kidney cancer. The CDR3 runs from the conserved cysteine through the conserved F or W. The order of the fields is V gene, J gene, clone size, D gene, CDR3 DNA, CDR3 protein. The D gene is left open where the match is weak. Clone size is not always given. Where it is, it says once, few, many or a class for expanded clones.

TRBV7-9,TRBJ1-6,-,-,TGTGCCAGCAGCTTACCGGATAATTCACCCCTCCACTTT,CASSLPDNSPLHF
TRBV19,TRBJ2-3,-,TRBD2,TGTGCCAGTAGCCTACTAGCGCGTACAGATACGCAGTATTTT,CASSLLARTDTQYF
TRBV9,TRBJ2-6,-,-,TGTGCCAGCAGCCCGGTAGTCGTAGCTGGGGCCAACGTCCTGACTTTC,CASSPVVVAGANVLTF
TRBV5-6,TRBJ2-2,medium-sized,-,TGTGCCAGCACCTTCGGAGGGGGGGCGCCCGGGGAGCTGTTTTTT,CASTFGGGAPGELFF
TRBV6-6,TRBJ2-7,-,TRBD1,TGTGCCAGCAGCCTCACCGGACAGGGGGGAGGGCAGTACTTC,CASSLTGQGGGQYF
TRBV29-1,TRBJ1-2,-,-,TGCAGCGTTGGTTCATGGAACTATGGCTACACCTTC,CSVGSWNYGYTF
TRBV7-6,TRBJ2-5,-,-,TGTGCCAGCAGCTTGCCTTCGAGCGGTCTCCAAGAGACCCAGTACTTC,CASSLPSSGLQETQYF
TRBV6-1,TRBJ1-2,once,TRBD1,TGTGCCAGCAGTGAAGCGCGAAGGACAGGGGTATTCGATGGCTACACCTTC,CASSEARRTGVFDGYTF
TRBV11-2,TRBJ2-2,few,-,TGTGCCAGCAGCCGTCCAGGGGATTGGGCCGGGGAGCTGTTTTTT,CASSRPGDWAGELFF
TRBV28,TRBJ1-1,-,TRBD1,TGTGCCAGCAGTACCTGGACAGGGGATGATTACGAAGCTTTCTTT,CASSTWTGDDYEAFF
TRBV19,TRBJ2-1,-,TRBD1,TGTGCCAGTAAGGGACAGGCCTTTTCAAATCCCTACAATGAGCAGTTCTTC,CASKGQAFSNPYNEQFF
TRBV7-9,TRBJ1-2,-,-,TGTGCCAGCAGCTTAGCGCGGGGGGACACTTCAATTTTAGGCTATGGCTACACCTTC,CASSLARGDTSILGYGYTF
TRBV10-3,TRBJ2-1,few,-,TGTGCCATCAGTGAAGGGTGGGTGAATGAGCAGTTCTTC,CAISEGWVNEQFF
TRBV7-9,TRBJ1-4,medium-sized,TRBD1,TGTGCCAGCAGCCACCGGGACAGGGGGCAAAAACTGTTTTTT,CASSHRDRGQKLFF
TRBV11-2,TRBJ2-5,-,-,TGTGCCAGCAGCTTAGAGCACAGGGCGGGAGAGACCCAGTACTTC,CASSLEHRAGETQYF
TRBV11-3,TRBJ2-3,-,TRBD2,TGTGCCAGCAGCTCCGTCGACGGGGGGAGTACAGATACGCAGTATTTT,CASSSVDGGSTDTQYF
TRBV7-8,TRBJ1-4,-,TRBD1,TGTGCCAGCAGCCCAACAGGGGCGGGGGAAAAACTGTTTTTT,CASSPTGAGEKLFF
TRBV28,TRBJ2-7,-,-,TGTGCCAGCAACCCCCGGACGGACTCCTACGAGCAGTACTTC,CASNPRTDSYEQYF
TRBV29-1,TRBJ1-2,-,-,TGCAGCGTCCACGGGAGCTATGGCTACACCTTC,CSVHGSYGYTF
TRBV7-9,TRBJ2-3,-,-,TGTGCCAGCAGCGTGACGGATAGCACAGATACGCAGTATTTT,CASSVTDSTDTQYF
TRBV12-5,TRBJ1-1,once,-,TGTGCTAGTGGTTTTGGACTGAACACTGAAGCTTTCTTT,CASGFGLNTEAFF
TRBV2,TRBJ2-7,-,-,TGTGCCAGCAGTGGAACCGGGACACTTTCCTACGAGCAGTACTTC,CASSGTGTLSYEQYF